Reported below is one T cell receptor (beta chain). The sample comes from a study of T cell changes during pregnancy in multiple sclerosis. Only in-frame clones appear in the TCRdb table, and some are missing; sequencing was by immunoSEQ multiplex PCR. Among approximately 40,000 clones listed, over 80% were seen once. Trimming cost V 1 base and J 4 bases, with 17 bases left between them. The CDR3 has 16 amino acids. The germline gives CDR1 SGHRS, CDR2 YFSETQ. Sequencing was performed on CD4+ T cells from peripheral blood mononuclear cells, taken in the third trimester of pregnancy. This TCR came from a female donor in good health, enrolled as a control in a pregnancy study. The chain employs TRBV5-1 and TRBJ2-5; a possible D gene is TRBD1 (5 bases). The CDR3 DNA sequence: TGCGCCAGCAGCTTGTGGGTCTTCTGGGGCCGAGAGACCCAGTACTTC. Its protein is CASSLWVFWGRETQYF.